The 5 T cell receptor beta chains presented below share a single source sample, sequenced in a study of shared clonotypes between healthy human individuals. The table came from immunoSEQ multiplex PCR; TCRdb's copy has only in-frame clones and leaves some out. The sample yields 950,000 to 1,200,000 clones, 60% to 80% seen once. Sequencing was done on a sample of memory CD4+ T cells from PBMCs. Subset here: CD45RA-negative fraction. The receptors shown here come from a man between 18 and 35 years old in good health. Some clones in this sample may be carry-over from other donors' samples.

This clone turned up a few times. The J gene is TRBJ1-1, the V gene TRBV6-1; maybe TRBD1 (5 bases). In germline, CDR1 is MNHNS, CDR2 SASEGT. CDR3 length: 13 residues. The V gene lost 4 bases and the J gene lost 4 bases, with 10 bases spanning the gap. CDR3 coding DNA: TGTGCCAGCAGTGGCGACGGGGCCACTGAAGCTTTCTTT. Its translation: CASSGDGATEAFF.

This clone has ten or more counts. V is TRBV5-1 and J is TRBJ2-3, with D perhaps given as TRBD1 or TRBD2 (5 bases each). Trimming shortened V by 6 bases and J by 2 bases, and 13 bases separated the two germline ends. Germline assignment: CDR1 SGHRS and CDR2 YFSETQ. This CDR3 is built from 14 residues. CDR3 in DNA: TGCGCCAGCACCCGGGACCAAGCCACAGATACGCAGTATTTT. It encodes CASTRDQATDTQYF.

The rearrangement links TRBV30 to TRBJ1-2, with D perhaps matching TRBD1 (6 bases). The germline V gene encodes CDR1 GTSNPN and CDR2 SVGIG (reference sequence). The CDR3 is 14 amino acids. The CDR3 region has the DNA TGTGAGTGGGGCCTGGGGGCCAAAAGGGAAGGCTACACCTTC. It encodes CEWGLGAKREGYTF.

The genes are TRBV6-5 and TRBJ2-5; maybe TRBD2 (6 bases). The CDR3 totals 14 residues. The germline CDR1 and CDR2 sequences are MNHEY and SVGAGI. The V gene lost 5 bases and the J gene lost 4 bases, with 14 bases spanning the gap. The CDR3 reads CASSPSGRSETQYF. Written as DNA, the CDR3 is TGTGCCAGCAGTCCCTCGGGGAGGTCAGAGACCCAGTACTTC.

The rearrangement links TRBV28 to TRBJ1-5, with 7 bases fitting TRBD1. V shed 11 bases, J shed 7 bases, and the junction held 5 bases outside the gene matches. CDR1 and CDR2 (germline): MDHEN, SYDVKM. The CDR3 extends over 11 amino acids. The CDR3 DNA reads TGTGCCCTCGTAGGGGGCCAGCCCCAGCATTTT. Its translation is CALVGGQPQHF.